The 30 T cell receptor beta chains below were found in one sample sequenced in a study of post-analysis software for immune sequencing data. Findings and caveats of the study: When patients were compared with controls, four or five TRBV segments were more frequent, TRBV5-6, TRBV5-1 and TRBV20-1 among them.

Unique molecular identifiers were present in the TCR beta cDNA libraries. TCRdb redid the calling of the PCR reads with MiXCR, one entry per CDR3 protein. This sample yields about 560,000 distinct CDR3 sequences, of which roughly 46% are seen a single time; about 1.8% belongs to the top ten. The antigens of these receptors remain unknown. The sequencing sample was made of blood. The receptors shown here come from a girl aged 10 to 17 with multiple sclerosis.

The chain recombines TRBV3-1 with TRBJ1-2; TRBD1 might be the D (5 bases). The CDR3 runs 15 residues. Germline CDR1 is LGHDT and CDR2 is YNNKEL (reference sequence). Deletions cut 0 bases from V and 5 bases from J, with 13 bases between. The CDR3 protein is CASSQEFQGGYGYTF. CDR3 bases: TGTGCCAGCAGCCAAGAATTCCAGGGCGGTTATGGCTACACCTTC. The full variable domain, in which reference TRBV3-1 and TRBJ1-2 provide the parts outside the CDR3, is DTAVSQTPKYLVTQMGNDKSIKCEQNLGHDTMYWYKQDSKKFLKIMFSYNNKELIINETVPNRFSPKSPDKAHLNLHINSLELGDSAVYFCASSQEFQGGYGYTFGSGTRLTVV.

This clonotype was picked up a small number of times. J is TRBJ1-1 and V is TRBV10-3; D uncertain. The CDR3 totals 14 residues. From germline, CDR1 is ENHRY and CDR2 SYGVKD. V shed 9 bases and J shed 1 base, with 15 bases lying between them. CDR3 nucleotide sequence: TGTGCCATGCGGACTCAAGGAGGGAACACTGAAGCTTTCTTT. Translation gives CAMRTQGGNTEAFF.

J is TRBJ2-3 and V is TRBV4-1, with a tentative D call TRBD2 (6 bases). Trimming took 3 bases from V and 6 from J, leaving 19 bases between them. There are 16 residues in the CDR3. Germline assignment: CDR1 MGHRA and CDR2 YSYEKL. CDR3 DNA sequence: TGCGCCAGCAGCCACCCTCGACTAGTTAAGGCTGATACGCAGTATTTT. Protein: CASSHPRLVKADTQYF.

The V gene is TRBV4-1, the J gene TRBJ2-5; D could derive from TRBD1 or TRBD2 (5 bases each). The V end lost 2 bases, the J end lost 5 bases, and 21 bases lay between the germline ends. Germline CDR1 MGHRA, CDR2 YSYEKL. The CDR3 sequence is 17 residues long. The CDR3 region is CASSQYAGTAQRETQYF. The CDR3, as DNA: TGCGCCAGCAGCCAATACGCCGGGACCGCGCAGAGGGAGACCCAGTACTTC.

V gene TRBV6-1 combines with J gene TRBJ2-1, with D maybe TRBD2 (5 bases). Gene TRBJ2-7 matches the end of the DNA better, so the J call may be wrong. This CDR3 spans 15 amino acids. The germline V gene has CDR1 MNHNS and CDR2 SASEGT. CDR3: CATTRNAGTYNEQYF. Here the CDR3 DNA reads TGTGCCACCACGAGAAATGCGGGTACCTACAATGAGCAGTACTTC.

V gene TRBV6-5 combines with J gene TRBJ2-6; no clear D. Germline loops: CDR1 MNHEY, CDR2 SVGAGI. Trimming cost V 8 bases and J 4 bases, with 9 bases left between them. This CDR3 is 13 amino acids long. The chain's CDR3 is CASPGLGANVLTF. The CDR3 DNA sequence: TGTGCCAGCCCCGGTTTAGGGGCCAACGTCCTGACTTTC.

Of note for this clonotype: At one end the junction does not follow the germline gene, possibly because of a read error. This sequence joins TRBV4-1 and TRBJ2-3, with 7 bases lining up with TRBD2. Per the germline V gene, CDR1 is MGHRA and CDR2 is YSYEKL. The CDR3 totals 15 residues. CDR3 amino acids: CASSLRTSLSDTQYF. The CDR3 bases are TGCGCCAGCAGCCTACGGACTAGTTTATCAGACACGCAGTATTTT.

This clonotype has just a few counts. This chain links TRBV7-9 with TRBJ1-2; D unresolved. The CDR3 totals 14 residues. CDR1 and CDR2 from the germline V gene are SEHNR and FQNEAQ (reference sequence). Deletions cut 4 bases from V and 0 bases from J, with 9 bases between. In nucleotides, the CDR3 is TGTGCCAGCAGCTCCGGACCGACTAACTATGGCTACACCTTC. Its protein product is CASSSGPTNYGYTF.

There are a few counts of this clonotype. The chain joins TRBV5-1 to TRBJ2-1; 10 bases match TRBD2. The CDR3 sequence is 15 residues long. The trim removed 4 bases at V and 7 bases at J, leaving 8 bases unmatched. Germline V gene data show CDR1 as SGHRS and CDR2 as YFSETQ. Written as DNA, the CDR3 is TGCGCCAGCAGCCGGGACGGGACTAGCGCAAATGAGCAGTTCTTC. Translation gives CASSRDGTSANEQFF.

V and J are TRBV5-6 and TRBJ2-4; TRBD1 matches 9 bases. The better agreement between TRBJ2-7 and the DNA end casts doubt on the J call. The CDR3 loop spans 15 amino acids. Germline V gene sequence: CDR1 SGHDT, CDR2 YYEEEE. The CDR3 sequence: CASSFTGGGNYEQYF. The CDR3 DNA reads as TGTGCCAGCAGCTTTACAGGGGGCGGAAACTACGAGCAGTACTTC.

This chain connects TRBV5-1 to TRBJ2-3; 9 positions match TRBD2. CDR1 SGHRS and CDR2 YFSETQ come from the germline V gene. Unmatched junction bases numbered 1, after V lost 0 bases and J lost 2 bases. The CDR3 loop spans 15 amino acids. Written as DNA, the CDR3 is TGCGCCAGCAGCTTGGGACTAGCGGTCACAGATACGCAGTATTTT. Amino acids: CASSLGLAVTDTQYF.

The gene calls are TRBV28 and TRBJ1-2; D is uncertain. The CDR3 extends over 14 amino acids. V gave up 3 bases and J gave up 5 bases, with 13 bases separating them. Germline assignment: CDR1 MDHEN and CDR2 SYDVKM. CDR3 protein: CASSFLGMGYGYTF. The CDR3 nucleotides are TGTGCCAGCAGTTTTTTGGGGATGGGGTATGGCTACACCTTC.

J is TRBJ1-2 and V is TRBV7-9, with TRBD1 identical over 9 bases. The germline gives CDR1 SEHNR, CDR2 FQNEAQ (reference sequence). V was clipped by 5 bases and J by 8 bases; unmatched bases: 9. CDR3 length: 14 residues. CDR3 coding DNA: TGTGCCAGCAGCCTAACGGGACAGGGTGGCGGCTACACCTTC. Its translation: CASSLTGQGGGYTF.

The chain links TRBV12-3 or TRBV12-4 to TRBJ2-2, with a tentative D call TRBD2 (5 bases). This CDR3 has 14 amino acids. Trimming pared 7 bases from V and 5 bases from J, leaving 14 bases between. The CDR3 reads CASTLIGVTGELFF. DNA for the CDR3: TGTGCCAGCACCCTCATCGGGGTTACCGGGGAGCTGTTTTTT.

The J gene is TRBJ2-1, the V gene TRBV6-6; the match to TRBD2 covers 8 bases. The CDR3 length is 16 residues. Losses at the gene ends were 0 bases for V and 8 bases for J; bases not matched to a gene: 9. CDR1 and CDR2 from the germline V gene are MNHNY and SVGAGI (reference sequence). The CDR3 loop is CASSYSLGGLGDEQFF. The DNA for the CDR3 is TGTGCCAGCAGTTACTCGCTGGGGGGACTAGGCGATGAGCAGTTCTTC.

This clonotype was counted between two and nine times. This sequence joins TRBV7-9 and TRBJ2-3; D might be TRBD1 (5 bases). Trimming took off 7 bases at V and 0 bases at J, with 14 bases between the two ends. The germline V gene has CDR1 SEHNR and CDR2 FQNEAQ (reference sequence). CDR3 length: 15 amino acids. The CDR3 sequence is CASTPGSTSTDTQYF. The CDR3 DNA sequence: TGTGCCAGCACCCCAGGGTCTACTAGCACAGATACGCAGTATTTT. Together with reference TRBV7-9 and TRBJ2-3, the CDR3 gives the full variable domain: DTGVSQNPRHKITKRGQNVTFRCDPISEHNRLYWYRQTLGQGPEFLTYFQNEAQLEKSRLLSDRFSAERPKGSFSTLEIQRTEQGDSAMYLCASTPGSTSTDTQYFGPGTRLTVL.

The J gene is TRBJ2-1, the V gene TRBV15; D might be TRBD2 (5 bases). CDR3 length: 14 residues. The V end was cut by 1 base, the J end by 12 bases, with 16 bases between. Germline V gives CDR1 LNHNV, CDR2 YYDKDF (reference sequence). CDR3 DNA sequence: TGTGCCACCAGCAGAGGCGATATCGGACTGGCGCAGTTCTTC. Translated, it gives CATSRGDIGLAQFF.

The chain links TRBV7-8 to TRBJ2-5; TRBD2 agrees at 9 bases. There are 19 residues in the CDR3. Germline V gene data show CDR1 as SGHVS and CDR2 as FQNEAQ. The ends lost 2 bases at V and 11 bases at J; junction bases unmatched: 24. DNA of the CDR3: TGTGCCAGCAGCTTACTCTTTGGCGTCTCTAGCGGGAAATTCAATGAGCAGTACTTC. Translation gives CASSLLFGVSSGKFNEQYF.

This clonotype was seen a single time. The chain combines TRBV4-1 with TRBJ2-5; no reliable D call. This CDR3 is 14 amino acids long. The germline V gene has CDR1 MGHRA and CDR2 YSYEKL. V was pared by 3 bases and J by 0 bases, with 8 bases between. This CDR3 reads CASSQDAYQETQYF. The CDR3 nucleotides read TGCGCCAGCAGCCAGGACGCATACCAAGAGACCCAGTACTTC.

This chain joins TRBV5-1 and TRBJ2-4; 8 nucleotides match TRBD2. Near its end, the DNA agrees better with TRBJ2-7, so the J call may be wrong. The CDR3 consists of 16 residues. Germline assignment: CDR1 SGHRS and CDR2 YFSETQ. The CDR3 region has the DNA TGCGCCAGCAGCTTGAGGGGAGCGGGGGAGGCCAACGAGCAGTACTTC. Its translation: CASSLRGAGEANEQYF.

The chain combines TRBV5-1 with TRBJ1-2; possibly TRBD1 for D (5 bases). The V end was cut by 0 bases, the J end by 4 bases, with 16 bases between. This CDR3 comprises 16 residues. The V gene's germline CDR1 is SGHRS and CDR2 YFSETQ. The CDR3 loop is CASSLAGGTAGYGYTF. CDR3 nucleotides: TGCGCCAGCAGCTTGGCTGGGGGGACGGCTGGCTATGGCTACACCTTC.

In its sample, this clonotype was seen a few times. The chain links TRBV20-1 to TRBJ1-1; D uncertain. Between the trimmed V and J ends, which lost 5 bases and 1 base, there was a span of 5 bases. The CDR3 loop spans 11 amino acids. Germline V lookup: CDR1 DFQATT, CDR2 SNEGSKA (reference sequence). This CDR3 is CSAQENTEAFF. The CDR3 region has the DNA TGCAGTGCTCAAGAGAACACTGAAGCTTTCTTT.

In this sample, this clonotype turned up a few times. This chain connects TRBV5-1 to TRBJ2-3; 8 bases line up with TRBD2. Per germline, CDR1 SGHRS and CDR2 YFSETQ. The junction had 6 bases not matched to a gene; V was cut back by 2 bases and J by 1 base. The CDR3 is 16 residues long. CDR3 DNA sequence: TGCGCCAGCAGCTTCGGGGAAGCGGGAGGCACAGATACGCAGTATTTT. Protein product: CASSFGEAGGTDTQYF.

This CDR3 reads CASSLFSGPTGEQYF. DNA for the CDR3: TGTGCCAGCAGCTTATTTTCCGGGCCTACGGGCGAGCAGTACTTC. J is TRBJ2-7 and V is TRBV7-9; no reliable D call. V was trimmed by 2 bases and J by 6 bases, leaving 17 bases between them. Germline V gene data show CDR1 as SEHNR and CDR2 as FQNEAQ (reference sequence). The CDR3 length is 15 residues. Complete variable domain (other parts from reference TRBV7-9 and TRBJ2-7): DTGVSQNPRHKITKRGQNVTFRCDPISEHNRLYWYRQTLGQGPEFLTYFQNEAQLEKSRLLSDRFSAERPKGSFSTLEIQRTEQGDSAMYLCASSLFSGPTGEQYFGPGTRLTVT.

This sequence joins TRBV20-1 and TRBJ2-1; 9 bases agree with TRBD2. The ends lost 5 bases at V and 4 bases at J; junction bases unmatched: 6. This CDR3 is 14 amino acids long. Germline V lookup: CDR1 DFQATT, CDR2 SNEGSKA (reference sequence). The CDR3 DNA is TGCAGTGCTGGCCTAGCGGGAAGGTACAATGAGCAGTTCTTC. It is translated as CSAGLAGRYNEQFF.

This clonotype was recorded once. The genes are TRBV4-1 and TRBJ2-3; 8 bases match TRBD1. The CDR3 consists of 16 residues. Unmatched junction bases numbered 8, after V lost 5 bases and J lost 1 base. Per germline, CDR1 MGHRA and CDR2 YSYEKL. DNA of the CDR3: TGCGCCAGCAGCTACACTCCAGGGGGCCGCACAGATACGCAGTATTTT. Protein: CASSYTPGGRTDTQYF.

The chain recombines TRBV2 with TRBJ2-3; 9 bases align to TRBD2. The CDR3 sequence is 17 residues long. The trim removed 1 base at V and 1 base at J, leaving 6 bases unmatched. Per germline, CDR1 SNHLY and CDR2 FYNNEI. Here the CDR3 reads CASSEGFSGSGTDTQYF. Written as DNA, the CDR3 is TGTGCCAGCAGTGAAGGGTTTAGCGGGAGCGGCACAGATACGCAGTATTTT.

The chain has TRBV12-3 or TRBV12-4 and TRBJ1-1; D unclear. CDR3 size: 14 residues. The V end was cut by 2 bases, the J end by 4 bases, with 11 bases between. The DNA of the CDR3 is TGTGCCAGCAGTTTAAGAGGGATTCGCACTGAAGCTTTCTTT. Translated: CASSLRGIRTEAFF.

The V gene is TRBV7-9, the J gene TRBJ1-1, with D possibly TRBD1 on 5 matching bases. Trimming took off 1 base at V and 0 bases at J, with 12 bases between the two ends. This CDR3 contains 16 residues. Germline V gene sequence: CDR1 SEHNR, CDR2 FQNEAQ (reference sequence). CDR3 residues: CASSLEPGRLNTEAFF. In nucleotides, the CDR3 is TGTGCCAGCAGCTTAGAGCCGGGACGATTGAACACTGAAGCTTTCTTT.

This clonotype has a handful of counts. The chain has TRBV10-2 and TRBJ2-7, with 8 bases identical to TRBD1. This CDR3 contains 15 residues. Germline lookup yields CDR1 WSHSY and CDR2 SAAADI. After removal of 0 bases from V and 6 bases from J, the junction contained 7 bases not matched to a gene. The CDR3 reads CASSESGQGRSEQYF. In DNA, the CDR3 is TGCGCCAGCAGTGAGTCCGGACAGGGAAGATCCGAGCAGTACTTC.